Following are 18 T cell receptor beta chains from one sample sequenced in a study of cytomegalovirus exposure and HLA in healthy donors. The PCR had 60 Vbeta and 13 Jbeta primers. Sequencing used immunoSEQ multiplex PCR; TCRdb keeps in-frame clones, though not all of them. The ten most abundant clones cover approximately 6.5% of a sample with 150,000 to 200,000 clones. The specimen sequenced was PBMCs. The receptor set was obtained from a man aged 30 to 39 in good health and CMV-seronegative.

The chain employs TRBV29-1 and TRBJ2-1; TRBD1 might be the D (6 bases). Germline V gene sequence: CDR1 SQVTM, CDR2 ANQGSEA. Trimming pared 2 bases from V and 5 bases from J, leaving 16 bases between. The CDR3 runs 15 residues. CDR3 sequence reads: CSVESVPGVNNEQFF. Here the CDR3 DNA reads TGCAGCGTTGAATCCGTCCCAGGGGTTAACAATGAGCAGTTCTTC.

The V gene is TRBV11-2, the J gene TRBJ2-2, with TRBD2 matching over 7 bases. Trimming took 8 bases from V and 5 from J; bases not matched to a gene: 17. Per germline, CDR1 SGHAT and CDR2 FQNNGV. The CDR3 has 17 amino acids. CDR3 region: CASFARSGPLRTGELFF. CDR3 sequence (DNA): TGTGCCAGCTTTGCTCGTAGCGGGCCCCTGAGGACCGGGGAGCTGTTTTTT.

The V call is TRBV6-6, the J call TRBJ1-2; D is unresolved. V was cut by 4 bases and J by 5 bases, with 14 bases left in between. CDR1 and CDR2 from the germline V gene are MNHNY and SVGAGI (reference sequence). This CDR3 is built from 14 residues. CDR3 nucleotide sequence: TGTGCCAGCAGTTCGATGGACTCGATATATGGCTACACCTTC. Translated: CASSSMDSIYGYTF.

The chain combines TRBV29-1 with TRBJ1-2; D call uncertain. Germline assignment: CDR1 SQVTM and CDR2 ANQGSEA. This CDR3 contains 12 residues. Trimming cost V 4 bases and J 5 bases, with 11 bases left between them. CDR3 in amino acids: CSVGRVGYGYTF. CDR3 in DNA: TGCAGCGTTGGGAGGGTTGGGTATGGCTACACCTTC.

This chain connects TRBV2 to TRBJ1-6; D is uncertain. Germline V gives CDR1 SNHLY, CDR2 FYNNEI. The V and J ends lost 7 bases and 0 bases respectively, with 10 bases between them. This CDR3 is 15 amino acids long. The CDR3 nucleotides read TGTGCCAGCAACCCAGAAAGCTCCTATAATTCACCCCTCCACTTT. This gives the protein CASNPESSYNSPLHF.

J is TRBJ2-3 and V is TRBV10-3; 8 positions agree with TRBD2. The CDR3 contains 14 residues. The germline V gene encodes CDR1 ENHRY and CDR2 SYGVKD. The ends lost 6 bases at V and 8 bases at J; junction bases unmatched: 10. The CDR3 region is CAISPPSGGVTQYF. CDR3 DNA sequence: TGTGCCATCAGCCCCCCCTCGGGGGGGGTTACGCAGTATTTT.

J is TRBJ2-3 and V is TRBV30, with a weak D call TRBD2 (5 bases). CDR3 size: 11 residues. Per germline, CDR1 GTSNPN and CDR2 SVGIG (reference sequence). V shed 1 base and J shed 6 bases, with 5 bases lying between them. The CDR3 sequence is CAWSAGDTQYF. The CDR3 DNA follows: TGTGCCTGGAGTGCGGGGGATACGCAGTATTTT.

The CDR3 sequence is CASSRGGASYEQYF. For the CDR3, the DNA is TGTGCCAGCAGCCGGGGGGGGGCTTCTTACGAGCAGTACTTC. The V gene is TRBV7-2, the J gene TRBJ2-7; 8 nucleotides agree with TRBD2. Losses at the gene ends were 5 bases for V and 4 bases for J; bases not matched to a gene: 7. In germline, CDR1 is SGHTA, CDR2 FQGNSA. The CDR3 sequence is 14 residues long.

The chain recombines TRBV5-6 with TRBJ2-7, with a tentative D call TRBD2 (6 bases). CDR3 length equals 16 residues. Germline V lookup: CDR1 SGHDT, CDR2 YYEEEE. V was trimmed by 1 base and J by 3 bases, leaving 17 bases between them. The DNA of the CDR3 is TGTGCCAGCAGCTTGAAGGAGGGAATGGGGGTCTACGAGCAGTACTTC. Residues: CASSLKEGMGVYEQYF.

The chain recombines TRBV11-3 with TRBJ1-5, with D unresolved. The V and J ends lost 2 bases and 6 bases respectively, with 5 bases between them. Germline V gene lookup returns CDR1 SGHNT and CDR2 YENEEA. The length of the CDR3 is 12 residues. The CDR3 DNA is TGTGCCAGCAGCTTACGGGGTCAGCCCCAGCATTTT. Protein: CASSLRGQPQHF.

This chain uses TRBV7-8 with TRBJ2-3; TRBD2 matches 15 bases. CDR1 and CDR2 from the germline V gene are SGHVS and FQNEAQ. Trimming cost V 5 bases and J 4 bases; bases outside gene matches: 7. The CDR3 sequence is 17 residues long. In nucleotides, the CDR3 is TGTGCCAGCAGCACCGGGACTAGCGGGGGGCCCTCAGATACGCAGTATTTT. Its protein product is CASSTGTSGGPSDTQYF.

J is TRBJ2-1 and V is TRBV28; D might be TRBD2 (6 bases). This CDR3 region has 16 residues. Between the trimmed V and J ends, which lost 5 bases and 3 bases, there was a span of 17 bases. From germline, CDR1 is MDHEN and CDR2 SYDVKM. The CDR3 coding sequence is TGTGCCAGCAGTCTATACCGGGACTCCAACTACAATGAGCAGTTCTTC. Translated: CASSLYRDSNYNEQFF.

V is TRBV27 and J is TRBJ2-7; 9 bases align to TRBD2. The ends lost 6 bases at V and 6 bases at J; junction bases unmatched: 12. Germline V gene data show CDR1 as MNHEY and CDR2 as SMNVEV (reference sequence). This CDR3 is 15 amino acids long. The DNA of the CDR3 is TGTGCCAGCAGCACACCTAGCGGGAACGCGGGCGAGCAGTACTTC. Its translation is CASSTPSGNAGEQYF.

The chain employs TRBV19 and TRBJ1-2, with 7 bases aligning to TRBD1. Germline V gene sequence: CDR1 LNHDA, CDR2 SQIVND (reference sequence). Trimming took 9 bases from V and 7 from J; bases not matched to a gene: 8. The CDR3 has 12 amino acids. CDR3 DNA sequence: TGTGCCAGCCTACAGGGGTCGGGTGGCTACACCTTC. Its translation is CASLQGSGGYTF.

The chain has TRBV12-5 and TRBJ2-2; the match to TRBD2 covers 8 bases. This CDR3 has 16 residues. Germline-derived CDR1 and CDR2 are LGHNT and FRNRAP. Trimming removed 0 bases from V and 5 bases from J; junction bases left unmatched: 5. The CDR3 region has the DNA TGTGCTAGTGGTTTGGTCCGGGGGGGAGTAACCGGGGAGCTGTTTTTT. Amino acids: CASGLVRGGVTGELFF.

V usage is TRBV6-6 and J usage is TRBJ1-2; D might be TRBD1 (6 bases). In germline, CDR1 is MNHNY, CDR2 SVGAGI (reference sequence). The CDR3 totals 13 residues. V was trimmed by 5 bases and J by 7 bases, leaving 14 bases between them. The CDR3 region has the DNA TGTGCCAGCAGTGTAACAGGGTCGGGTGGCTACACCTTC. It translates to CASSVTGSGGYTF.

On this clone: The junction and the germline gene differ at one end; a read error may be behind it. V gene TRBV5-1 combines with J gene TRBJ2-7; 9 bases are a match to TRBD2. Germline V gene data show CDR1 as SGHRS and CDR2 as YFSETQ. The CDR3 covers 17 residues. The CDR3 region has the DNA TGCGCCAGCAGCTTGGGCCAGCGCGGGAGGGCCACGGGGCAGTATTCCTTC. It is translated as CASSLGQRGRATGQYSF. Full variable domain (outside the CDR3, taken from reference TRBV5-1 and TRBJ2-7): KAGVTQTPRYLIKTRGQQVTLSCSPISGHRSVSWYQQTPGQGLQFLFEYFSETQRNKGNFPGRFSGRQFSNSRSEMNVSTLELGDSALYLCASSLGQRGRATGQYSFGPGTRLTVT.

V is TRBV10-1 and J is TRBJ2-1; no clear D. Germline loops: CDR1 WNHNN, CDR2 SYGVQD (reference sequence). V was pared by 3 bases and J by 0 bases, with 9 bases between. The CDR3 is 15 amino acids. In nucleotides, the CDR3 is TGCGCCAGCAGTGACCAGCGTTCCTCCTACAATGAGCAGTTCTTC. This encodes CASSDQRSSYNEQFF.